Listed below are T cell receptor beta chains from one sample, sequenced in a study of T cell repertoires in cytomegalovirus infection. TCRdb reprocessed the reads via MiXCR and lists one record per CDR3 protein. Seen here are 700,000 to 900,000 distinct CDR3 sequences, roughly 28% observed once, and the top ten hold about an eighth. No antigens are known for them. Sequenced here: cultured CD8+ T cells from PBMCs, sampled from culture after CMV antigen stimulation. The receptors here all came from a human donor in good health (CMV status not recorded). Some clones in this sample may be carry-over from other donors' samples. The CDR3 runs from the conserved cysteine through the conserved F or W. D genes are given only for firm matches. Some rows mark clone size as missing; the rest say once, few, many or name a class of expanded clone.

d_gene	abundance	v_gene	j_gene	CDR3aa	CDR3nt
-	-	TRBV3-1	TRBJ2-7	CASSQGTYGPYEQYF	TGTGCCAGCAGCCAAGGGACGTACGGTCCCTACGAGCAGTACTTC
-	few	TRBV6-5	TRBJ1-2	CASSATGLYGYTF	TGTGCCAGCAGCGCCACAGGGTTGTATGGCTACACCTTC
TRBD1	-	TRBV27	TRBJ2-2	CASTYNSWTGDTGELFF	TGTGCCAGCACCTACAACTCCTGGACAGGGGACACCGGGGAGCTGTTTTTT
-	few	TRBV27	TRBJ2-7	CASSNIRNEQYF	TGTGCCAGCAGTAACATCCGCAACGAGCAGTACTTC
TRBD2	-	TRBV6-6	TRBJ2-7	CASSLRRGGSSYEQYF	TGTGCCAGCAGTCTTCGCCGGGGGGGGTCTTCCTACGAGCAGTACTTC
-	few	TRBV4-3	TRBJ2-2	CASSFFPGESATGELFF	TGCGCCAGCAGCTTCTTTCCCGGGGAGTCAGCCACCGGGGAGCTGTTTTTT
-	few	TRBV6-6	TRBJ2-3	CASSYSEGHTDTQYF	TGTGCCAGCAGTTACTCGGAGGGCCACACAGATACGCAGTATTTT
TRBD1	-	TRBV5-5	TRBJ2-7	CASSAPTGIYYEQYF	TGTGCCAGCAGCGCCCCGACAGGGATTTATTACGAGCAGTACTTC
TRBD1	-	TRBV6-6	TRBJ1-5	CASSYTVRDRSLLYSNQPQHF	TGTGCCAGCAGTTACACTGTCCGGGACAGGAGTCTTTTGTATAGCAATCAGCCCCAGCATTTT
-	-	TRBV2	TRBJ1-2	CATTEGSDGYTF	TGTGCCACCACTGAGGGAAGTGACGGCTACACCTTC